These 25 T cell receptor beta chains share one sample of origin, sequenced in a study of Graves' ophthalmopathy and Graves' hyperthyroidism. RNA transcripts were the source from which TCR beta CDR3 regions were amplified. Amplification began with first-round RT-PCR using HTBI primers, then second-round multiplex PCR was performed. TCRdb re-called the multiplex PCR reads with MiXCR, one entry per CDR3 protein. The table shows about 620,000 distinct CDR3 sequences, with 22% occurring only once. Specimen: peripheral blood. Receptors originate from a woman aged 18-30 years with stable Graves' hyperthyroidism. Some clones in this sample may be carry-over from other donors' samples.

This clonotype showed up many times. The chain combines TRBV27 with TRBJ1-3, with D hard to call. This CDR3 spans 14 amino acids. Per germline, CDR1 MNHEY and CDR2 SMNVEV (reference sequence). V lost 5 bases and J 2 bases, leaving 10 bases between the germline ends. In DNA form, the CDR3 reads TGTGCCAGCAGTGCCTTCGGGGCTGGAAACACCATATATTTT. This encodes CASSAFGAGNTIYF.

This chain joins TRBV2 and TRBJ1-5; TRBD1 agrees at 9 bases. The CDR3 length is 13 residues. Germline V CDR1 and CDR2: SNHLY, FYNNEI. J gave up 6 bases and V 8 bases, and 5 bases lay outside the gene matches. The CDR3 spells CASRDRALQPQHF. CDR3 nucleotides: TGTGCCAGCCGGGACAGGGCCCTTCAGCCCCAGCATTTT. The entire variable domain, with the rest obtained from reference TRBV2 and TRBJ1-5, is as follows: EPEVTQTPSHQVTQMGQEVILRCVPISNHLYFYWYRQILGQKVEFLVSFYNNEISEKSEIFDDQFSVERPDGSNFTLKIRSTKLEDSAMYFCASRDRALQPQHFGDGTRLSIL.

In its sample, this clonotype was seen many times. V usage is TRBV12-3 or TRBV12-4 and J usage is TRBJ1-5, with 9 bases matching TRBD1. The CDR3 spans 14 residues. With 4 bases clipped from V and 9 bases from J, the junction kept 7 bases outside the gene matches. CDR3 residues: CASSSGQGVAPQHF. The DNA for the CDR3 is TGTGCCAGCAGTTCGGGACAGGGAGTCGCGCCCCAGCATTTT.

This clonotype was recorded a few times. A much larger clone sits a single nucleotide away, making a read error possible. This chain connects TRBV6-1 to TRBJ1-1; 10 bases are shared with TRBD1. The CDR3 has 15 amino acids. In germline, CDR1 is MNHNS, CDR2 SASEGT. The CDR3 spells CTSSHTSPPGQGAFF. The DNA of the CDR3 is TGTACCAGCAGTCATACCTCCCCACCGGGACAGGGGGCTTTCTTT.

V gene TRBV12-3 or TRBV12-4 combines with J gene TRBJ2-5; 9 bases are a match to TRBD2. V gave up 7 bases and J gave up 5 bases; unmatched junction bases: 8. The CDR3 sequence is 14 residues long. The CDR3 region has the DNA TGTGCCAGCAAGGCGGGAGGGCCGGGCGAGACCCAGTACTTC. Its protein product is CASKAGGPGETQYF.

This clonotype appeared many times. The chain's CDR3 is CASSWDSGEQYF. The CDR3 bases are TGTGCCAGCAGCTGGGACAGTGGCGAGCAGTACTTC. The J gene is TRBJ2-7, the V gene TRBV5-4, with 7 nucleotides matching TRBD1. Germline CDR1 SGHNT, CDR2 YYREEE (reference sequence). Trimming removed 3 bases from V and 6 bases from J; junction bases left unmatched: 3. The CDR3 consists of 12 residues.

This clonotype was found many times. This chain links TRBV20-1 with TRBJ1-1; possible D gene TRBD1, 5 bases. The CDR3 length is 14 residues. Germline V gives CDR1 DFQATT, CDR2 SNEGSKA (reference sequence). Trimming pared 1 base from V and 4 bases from J, leaving 13 bases between. The CDR3 bases are TGCAGTGCTAGAGTGGGGGGTTGGGGCACTGAAGCTTTCTTT. Translating gives CSARVGGWGTEAFF.

This clonotype was picked up many times. This sequence joins TRBV20-1 and TRBJ1-5; TRBD1 aligns across 10 bases. CDR3 length equals 15 residues. V lost 5 bases, J lost 6 bases, and 10 bases stayed unmatched. Germline-derived CDR1 and CDR2 are DFQATT and SNEGSKA (reference sequence). This chain's CDR3 is CSAPPGQGVRQPQHF. DNA for the CDR3: TGCAGTGCTCCCCCCGGACAGGGGGTTCGTCAGCCCCAGCATTTT.

In this sample, this clonotype turned up many times. The rearrangement links TRBV7-2 to TRBJ2-7; D perhaps matches TRBD2 (5 bases). V dropped 0 bases and J dropped 3 bases, with 12 bases sitting between them. This CDR3 has 15 amino acids. Germline V lookup: CDR1 SGHTA, CDR2 FQGNSA. CDR3 sequence reads: CASSLAGVVDYEQYF. CDR3 DNA: TGTGCCAGCAGCTTAGCGGGAGTAGTAGACTACGAGCAGTACTTC.

The gene calls are TRBV18 and TRBJ1-1; a possible D gene is TRBD1 (5 bases). Germline assignment: CDR1 KGHSH and CDR2 LQKENI. V was clipped by 0 bases and J by 11 bases, with 16 bases between them. The CDR3 covers 14 residues. CDR3 protein: CASSPPTRAGRAFF. The CDR3 bases are TGTGCCAGCTCACCACCGACCAGGGCGGGGCGGGCTTTCTTT.

This clonotype was seen a few times. The gene calls are TRBV6-4 and TRBJ2-7; the match to TRBD2 covers 9 bases. CDR3 length: 17 residues. The germline V gene has CDR1 MRHNA and CDR2 SNTAGT. J lost 4 bases, V lost 1 base, and 11 bases had no gene match. In DNA form, the CDR3 reads TGTGCCAGCAGTGACTACGACTTATTAGCGGGAGTGTACGAGCAGTACTTC. This gives the protein CASSDYDLLAGVYEQYF.

A word on this clonotype: A read error may explain this, as a much larger clone is one base away. The chain uses TRBV12-3 or TRBV12-4 and TRBJ1-1; no firm D call. The CDR3 length is 14 residues. The CDR3 nucleotides are TGTGCCAGCAGTCTCAGGATAGAGAACACTGAAGCTTGCTTT. Its translation: CASSLRIENTEACF.

Many counts were recorded for this clonotype. This chain joins TRBV7-3 and TRBJ2-5; D is perhaps TRBD1 (6 bases). Between the trimmed V and J ends, which lost 4 bases and 5 bases, there was a span of 17 bases. CDR1 is SGHTA and CDR2 is FQGTGA in the germline V gene. The CDR3 loop spans 15 amino acids. CDR3 DNA: TGTGCCAGCAGCTATCAGACAGGCCCCTTGGAGACCCAGTACTTC. This encodes CASSYQTGPLETQYF.

The rearrangement uses TRBV19 and TRBJ1-1; no firm D call. V was cut by 3 bases and J by 0 bases, with 5 bases left in between. The CDR3 spans 13 residues. In germline, CDR1 is LNHDA, CDR2 SQIVND (reference sequence). As DNA, the CDR3 is TGTGCCAGTAGTATTTACCTGAACACTGAAGCTTTCTTT. It encodes CASSIYLNTEAFF.

This clonotype occurred many times. This chain joins TRBV28 and TRBJ1-2; D is ambiguous. V was clipped by 2 bases and J by 8 bases, with 15 bases between them. The CDR3 extends over 14 amino acids. Germline-derived CDR1 and CDR2 are MDHEN and SYDVKM. The CDR3 protein is CASSLETSMGGYTF. The DNA of the CDR3 is TGTGCCAGCAGTTTAGAAACCAGCATGGGGGGCTACACCTTC.

The table lists this clonotype with many counts. The rearrangement uses TRBV27 and TRBJ1-2; D remains unclear. The germline V gene has CDR1 MNHEY and CDR2 SMNVEV (reference sequence). V shed 6 bases and J shed 0 bases, with 11 bases lying between them. This CDR3 contains 14 residues. CDR3 nucleotide sequence: TGTGCCAGCAGAGAGGACGGTTCTAACTATGGCTACACCTTC. Encoded protein: CASREDGSNYGYTF.

The table lists this clonotype with many counts. V and J are TRBV12-3 or TRBV12-4 and TRBJ1-5, with a possible D match to TRBD1 (5 bases). CDR3 size: 14 residues. Trimming stripped 6 bases from V and 5 bases from J, with 14 bases between. The CDR3 sequence is CASSPVGDHQPQHF. DNA for the CDR3: TGTGCCAGCAGCCCTGTGGGGGACCATCAGCCCCAGCATTTT.

This clonotype was seen ten or more times. This chain uses TRBV10-3 with TRBJ2-7, with D perhaps matching TRBD2 (5 bases). The CDR3 loop spans 13 amino acids. Germline CDR1 ENHRY, CDR2 SYGVKD. Trimming took 8 bases from V and 0 from J, leaving 11 bases between them. CDR3 loop: CAIASDSSYEQYF. The CDR3 nucleotides are TGTGCCATCGCCTCGGACTCCTCCTACGAGCAGTACTTC.

This clonotype showed up many times. This rearrangement joins TRBV27 to TRBJ2-5, with 7 bases lining up with TRBD1. Trimming removed 5 bases from V and 4 bases from J; junction bases left unmatched: 10. From germline, CDR1 is MNHEY and CDR2 SMNVEV (reference sequence). The CDR3 contains 15 residues. The CDR3 sequence: CASSPQGQGRETQYF. The CDR3 DNA sequence: TGTGCCAGCAGTCCACAGGGGCAGGGGCGAGAGACCCAGTACTTC.

This clonotype was detected many times. This rearrangement joins TRBV7-2 to TRBJ2-2, with 9 nucleotides matching TRBD1. The germline V gene has CDR1 SGHTA and CDR2 FQGNSA. The CDR3 is 15 residues long. With 5 bases clipped from V and 7 bases from J, the junction kept 8 bases outside the gene matches. The DNA of the CDR3 is TGTGCCAGCAGCCTTGACAGGGGGGGGAACGGGGAGCTGTTTTTT. Translated, it gives CASSLDRGGNGELFF.

The CDR3 protein is CASTHLGDTEAFF. The CDR3 DNA is TGTGCCAGCACGCACCTAGGGGACACTGAAGCTTTCTTT. The V gene is TRBV6-5, the J gene TRBJ1-1; weak D call: TRBD1 (5 bases). The V end lost 7 bases, the J end lost 3 bases, and 12 bases lay between the germline ends. CDR3 length: 13 amino acids. Germline V lookup: CDR1 MNHEY, CDR2 SVGAGI.

V gene TRBV28 combines with J gene TRBJ1-1; D is undetermined. The CDR3 length is 14 residues. In germline, CDR1 is MDHEN, CDR2 SYDVKM. With 2 bases removed from V and 0 bases from J, the gap between germline ends came to 7 bases. The CDR3 DNA sequence: TGTGCCAGCAGTTTACCAGTCTTGAACACTGAAGCTTTCTTT. Amino acid sequence: CASSLPVLNTEAFF.

This clonotype was observed a single time. The CDR3 here is CASSYPDRGGSYEQYF. The CDR3 nucleotides are TGTGCCAGCAGTTACCCGGACAGGGGTGGATCCTACGAGCAGTACTTC. The genes are TRBV28 and TRBJ2-7, with 9 bases identical to TRBD1. This CDR3 region has 16 residues. With V trimmed by 4 bases and J by 1 base, 8 bases remained unmatched. Germline loops: CDR1 MDHEN, CDR2 SYDVKM.

This clonotype appeared many times. This chain joins TRBV30 and TRBJ1-1; the D gene is possibly TRBD1 (5 bases). The V gene lost 1 base and the J gene lost 0 bases, with 12 bases spanning the gap. This CDR3 is built from 15 residues. CDR1 and CDR2 (germline): GTSNPN, SVGIG (reference sequence). For the CDR3, the DNA is TGTGCCTGGAGTGCTCGGGGGGGGATGAACACTGAAGCTTTCTTT. This encodes CAWSARGGMNTEAFF.

This clonotype was picked up a small number of times. CDR3 DNA: TGCAGTGCTAGAGATTATAAAGGGGCAGGCAATCCTCCAGAGACCCAGTACTTC. It encodes CSARDYKGAGNPPETQYF. The V call is TRBV20-1, the J call TRBJ2-5; weak D call: TRBD1 (5 bases). CDR3 size: 18 residues. Trimming stripped 0 bases from V and 4 bases from J, with 24 bases between. Germline V gives CDR1 DFQATT, CDR2 SNEGSKA (reference sequence).